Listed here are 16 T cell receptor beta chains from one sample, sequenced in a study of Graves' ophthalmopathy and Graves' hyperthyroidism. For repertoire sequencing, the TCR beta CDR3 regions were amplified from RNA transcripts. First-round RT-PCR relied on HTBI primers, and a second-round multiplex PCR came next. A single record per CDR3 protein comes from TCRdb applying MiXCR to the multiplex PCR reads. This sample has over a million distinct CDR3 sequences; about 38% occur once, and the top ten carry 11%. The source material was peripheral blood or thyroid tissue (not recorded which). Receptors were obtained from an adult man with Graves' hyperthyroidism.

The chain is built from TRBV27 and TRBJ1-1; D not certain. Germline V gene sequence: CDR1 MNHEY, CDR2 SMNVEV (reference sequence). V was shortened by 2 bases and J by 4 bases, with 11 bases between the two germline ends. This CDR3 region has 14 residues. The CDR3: CASSLRAGLTEAFF. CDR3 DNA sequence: TGTGCCAGCAGTTTACGGGCGGGCCTCACTGAAGCTTTCTTT.

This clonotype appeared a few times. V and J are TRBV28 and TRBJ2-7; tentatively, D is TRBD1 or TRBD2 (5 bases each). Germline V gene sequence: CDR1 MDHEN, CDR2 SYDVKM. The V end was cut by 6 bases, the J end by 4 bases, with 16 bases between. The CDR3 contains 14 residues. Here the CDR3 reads CASSRVGPSYEQYF. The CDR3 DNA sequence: TGTGCCAGCAGCCGCGTGGGACCTTCATACGAGCAGTACTTC.

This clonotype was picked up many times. The CDR3 is CATSRGLAGTGELFF. The CDR3 DNA follows: TGTGCCACCAGCAGAGGACTAGCGGGGACCGGGGAGCTGTTTTTT. The V gene is TRBV15, the J gene TRBJ2-2; TRBD2 aligns across 11 bases. CDR3 size: 15 residues. The trim removed 1 base at V and 5 bases at J, leaving 0 bases unmatched. Germline CDR1 reads LNHNV; CDR2 reads YYDKDF (reference sequence).

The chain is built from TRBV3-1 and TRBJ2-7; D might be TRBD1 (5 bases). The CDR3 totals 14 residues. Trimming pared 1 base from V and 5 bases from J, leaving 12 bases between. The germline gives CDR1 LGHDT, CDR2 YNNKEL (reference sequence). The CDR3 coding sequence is TGTGCCAGCAGCCAAGGGGCAGGGTTGCACGAGCAGTACTTC. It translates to CASSQGAGLHEQYF.

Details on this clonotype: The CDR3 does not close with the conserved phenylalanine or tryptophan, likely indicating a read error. The CDR3 nucleotides read TGTGCCAGCAGTTACTCGTGGAGGACAGAATATTCACCCCTCCACCTT. Translating gives CASSYSWRTEYSPLHL. The J gene is TRBJ1-6, the V gene TRBV10-3; maybe TRBD1 (6 bases). This CDR3 region has 16 residues. Germline V gene sequence: CDR1 ENHRY, CDR2 SYGVKD.

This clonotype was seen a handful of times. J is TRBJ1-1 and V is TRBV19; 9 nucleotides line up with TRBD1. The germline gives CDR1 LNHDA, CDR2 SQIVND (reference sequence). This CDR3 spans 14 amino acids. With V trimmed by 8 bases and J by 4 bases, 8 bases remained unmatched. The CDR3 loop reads CASARQGVSTEAFF. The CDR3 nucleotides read TGTGCCAGTGCCCGACAGGGGGTGAGCACTGAAGCTTTCTTT.

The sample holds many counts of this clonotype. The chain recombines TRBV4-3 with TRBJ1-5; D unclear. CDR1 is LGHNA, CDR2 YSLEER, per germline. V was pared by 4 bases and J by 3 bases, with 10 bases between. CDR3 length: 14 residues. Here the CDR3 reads CASSPSGANQPQHF. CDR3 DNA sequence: TGCGCCAGCAGCCCCTCGGGTGCCAATCAGCCCCAGCATTTT.

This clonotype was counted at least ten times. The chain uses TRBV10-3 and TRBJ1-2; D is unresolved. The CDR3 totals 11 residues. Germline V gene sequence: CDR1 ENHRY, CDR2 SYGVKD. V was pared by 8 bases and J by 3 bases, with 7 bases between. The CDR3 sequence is CAISEYYGYTF. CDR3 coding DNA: TGTGCCATCTCTGAGTACTATGGCTACACCTTC.

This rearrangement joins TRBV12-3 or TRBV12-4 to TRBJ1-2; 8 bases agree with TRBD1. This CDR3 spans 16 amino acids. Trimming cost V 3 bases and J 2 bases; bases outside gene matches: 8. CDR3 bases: TGTGCCAGCAGTTTTGGCAGGGGGCATGGAAACTATGGCTACACCTTC. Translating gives CASSFGRGHGNYGYTF.

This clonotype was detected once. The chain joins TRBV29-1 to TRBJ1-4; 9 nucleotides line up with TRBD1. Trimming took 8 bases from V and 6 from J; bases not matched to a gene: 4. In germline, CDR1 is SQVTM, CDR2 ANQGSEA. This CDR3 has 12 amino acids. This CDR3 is CSLDRGDEKLFF. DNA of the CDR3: TGCAGCTTGGACAGGGGAGATGAAAAACTGTTTTTT. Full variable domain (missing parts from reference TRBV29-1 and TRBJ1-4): SAVISQKPSRDICQRGTSLTIQCQVDSQVTMMFWYRQQPGQSLTLIATANQGSEATYESGFVIDKFPISRPNLTFSTLTVSNMSPEDSSIYLCSLDRGDEKLFFGSGTQLSVL.

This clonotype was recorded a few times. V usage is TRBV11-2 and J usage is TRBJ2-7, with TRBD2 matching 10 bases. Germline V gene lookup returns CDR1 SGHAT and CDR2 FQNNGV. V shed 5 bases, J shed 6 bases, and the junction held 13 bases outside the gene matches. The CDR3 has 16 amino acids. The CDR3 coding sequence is TGTGCCAGCAGCAAAGAACCAGCGGGAGGGTTATTCGAGCAGTACTTC. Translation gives CASSKEPAGGLFEQYF.

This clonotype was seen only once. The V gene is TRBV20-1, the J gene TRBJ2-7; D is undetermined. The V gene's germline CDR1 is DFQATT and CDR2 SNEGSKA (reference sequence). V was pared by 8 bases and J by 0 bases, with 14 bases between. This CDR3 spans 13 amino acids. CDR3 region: CSSGPYASYEQYF. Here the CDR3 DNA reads TGCAGTTCTGGACCTTACGCCTCCTACGAGCAGTACTTC.

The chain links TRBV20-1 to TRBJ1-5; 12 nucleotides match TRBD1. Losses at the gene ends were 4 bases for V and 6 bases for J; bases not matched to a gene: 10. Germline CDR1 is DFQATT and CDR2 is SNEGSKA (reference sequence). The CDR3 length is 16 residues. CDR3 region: CSATYTGQGATQPQHF. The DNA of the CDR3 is TGCAGTGCTACGTATACGGGACAGGGGGCCACTCAGCCCCAGCATTTT.

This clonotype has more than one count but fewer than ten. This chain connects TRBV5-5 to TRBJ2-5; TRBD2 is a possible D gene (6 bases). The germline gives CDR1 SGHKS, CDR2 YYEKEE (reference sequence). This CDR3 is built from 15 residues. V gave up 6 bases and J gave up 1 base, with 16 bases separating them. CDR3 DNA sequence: TGTGCCAGCAACGCGCTCGCGGGGACCCAAGAGACCCAGTACTTC. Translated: CASNALAGTQETQYF.

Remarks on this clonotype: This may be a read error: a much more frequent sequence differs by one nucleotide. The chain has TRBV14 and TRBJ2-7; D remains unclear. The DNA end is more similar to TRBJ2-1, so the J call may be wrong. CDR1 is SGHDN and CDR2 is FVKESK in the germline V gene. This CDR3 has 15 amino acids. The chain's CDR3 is CASSQLDGWSYEQFF. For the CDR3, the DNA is TGTGCCAGCAGCCAGTTGGATGGCTGGTCCTACGAGCAGTTCTTC.

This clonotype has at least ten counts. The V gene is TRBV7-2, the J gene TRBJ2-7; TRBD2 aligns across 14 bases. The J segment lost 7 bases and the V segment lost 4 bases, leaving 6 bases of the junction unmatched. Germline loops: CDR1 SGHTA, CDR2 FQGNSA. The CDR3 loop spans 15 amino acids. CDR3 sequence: CASSWTSGGQGEQYF. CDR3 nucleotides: TGTGCCAGCAGCTGGACTAGCGGGGGGCAGGGGGAGCAGTACTTC.